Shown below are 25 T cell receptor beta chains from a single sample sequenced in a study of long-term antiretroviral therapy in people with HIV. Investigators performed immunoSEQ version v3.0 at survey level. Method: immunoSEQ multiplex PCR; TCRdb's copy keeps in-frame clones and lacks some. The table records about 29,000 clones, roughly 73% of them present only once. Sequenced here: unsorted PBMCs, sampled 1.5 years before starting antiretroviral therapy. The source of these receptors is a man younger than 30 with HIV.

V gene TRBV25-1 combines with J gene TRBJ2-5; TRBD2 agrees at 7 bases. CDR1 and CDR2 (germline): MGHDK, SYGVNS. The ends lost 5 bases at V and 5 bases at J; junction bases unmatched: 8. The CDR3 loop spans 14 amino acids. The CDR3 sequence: CASSQRGELETQYF. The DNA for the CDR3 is TGTGCCAGCAGTCAACGGGGGGAGTTGGAGACCCAGTACTTC. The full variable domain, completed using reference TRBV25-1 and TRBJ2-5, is EADIYQTPRYLVIGTGKKITLECSQTMGHDKMYWYQQDPGMELHLIHYSYGVNSTEKGDLSSESTVSRIRTEHFPLTLESARPSHTSQYLCASSQRGELETQYFGPGTRLLVL.

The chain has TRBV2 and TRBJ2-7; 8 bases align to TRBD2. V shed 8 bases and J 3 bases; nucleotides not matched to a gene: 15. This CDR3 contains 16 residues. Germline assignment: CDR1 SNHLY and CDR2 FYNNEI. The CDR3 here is CASHDFSGGGNYEQYF. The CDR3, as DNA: TGTGCCAGCCACGACTTCAGCGGGGGTGGGAACTACGAGCAGTACTTC.

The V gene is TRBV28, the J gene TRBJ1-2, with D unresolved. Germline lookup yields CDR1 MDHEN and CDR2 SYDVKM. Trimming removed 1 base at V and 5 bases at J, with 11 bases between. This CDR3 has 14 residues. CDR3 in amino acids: CASSLSPGGYGYTF. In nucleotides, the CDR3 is TGTGCCAGCAGTTTATCTCCAGGCGGGTATGGCTACACCTTC.

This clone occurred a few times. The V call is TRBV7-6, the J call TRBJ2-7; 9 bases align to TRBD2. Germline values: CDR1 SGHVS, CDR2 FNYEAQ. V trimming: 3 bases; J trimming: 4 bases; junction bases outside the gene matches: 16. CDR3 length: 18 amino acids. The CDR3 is CASSLERTGGGAGYEQYF. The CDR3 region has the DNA TGTGCCAGCAGCTTGGAGCGAACGGGCGGGGGGGCCGGGTACGAGCAGTACTTC.

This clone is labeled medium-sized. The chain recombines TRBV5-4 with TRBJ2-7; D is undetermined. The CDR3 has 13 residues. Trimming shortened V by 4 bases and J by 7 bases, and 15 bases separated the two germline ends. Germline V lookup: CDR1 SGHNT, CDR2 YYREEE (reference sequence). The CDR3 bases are TGTGCCAGCAGCCCAGGCGTATACGCGGAGCAGTACTTC. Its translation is CASSPGVYAEQYF.

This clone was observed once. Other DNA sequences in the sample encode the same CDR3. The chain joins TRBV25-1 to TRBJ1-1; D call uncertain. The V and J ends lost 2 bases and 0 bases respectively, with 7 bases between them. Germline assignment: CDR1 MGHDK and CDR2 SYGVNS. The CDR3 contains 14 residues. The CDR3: CASSEIGLNTEAFF. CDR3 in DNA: TGTGCCAGCAGTGAAATCGGACTGAACACTGAAGCTTTCTTT.

CDR3 sequence (DNA): TGTGCCAGCAGCTCCATGGGACTAGCGGGGGGCGACACCGGGGAGCTGTTTTTT. It translates to CASSSMGLAGGDTGELFF. The chain joins TRBV11-2 to TRBJ2-2; 15 nucleotides agree with TRBD2. The germline CDR1 and CDR2 sequences are SGHAT and FQNNGV. V was pared by 4 bases and J by 3 bases, with 6 bases of the junction left unmatched. The CDR3 contains 18 residues.

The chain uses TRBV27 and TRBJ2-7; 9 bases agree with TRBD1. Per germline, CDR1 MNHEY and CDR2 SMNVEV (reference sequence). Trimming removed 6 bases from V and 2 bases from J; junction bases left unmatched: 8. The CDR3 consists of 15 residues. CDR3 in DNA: TGTGCCAGCAGCTTTTGGGACAGGGTAGCCTACGAGCAGTACTTC. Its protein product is CASSFWDRVAYEQYF.

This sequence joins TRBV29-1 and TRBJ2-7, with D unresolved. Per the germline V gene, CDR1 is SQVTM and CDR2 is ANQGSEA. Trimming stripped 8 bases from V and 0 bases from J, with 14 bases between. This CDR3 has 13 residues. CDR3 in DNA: TGCAGCTCTATTGGGGAAAACTCCTACGAGCAGTACTTC. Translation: CSSIGENSYEQYF.

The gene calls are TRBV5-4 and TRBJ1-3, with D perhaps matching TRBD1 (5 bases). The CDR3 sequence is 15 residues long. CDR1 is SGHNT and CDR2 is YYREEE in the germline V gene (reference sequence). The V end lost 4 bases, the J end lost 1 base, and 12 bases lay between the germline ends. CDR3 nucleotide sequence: TGTGCCAGCAGCCCCGGGGCAGGGTCTGGAAACACCATATATTTT. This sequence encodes CASSPGAGSGNTIYF.

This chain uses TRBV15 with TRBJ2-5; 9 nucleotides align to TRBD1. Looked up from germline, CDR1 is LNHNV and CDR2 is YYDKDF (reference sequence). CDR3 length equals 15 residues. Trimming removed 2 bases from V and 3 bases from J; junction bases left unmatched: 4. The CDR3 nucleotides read TGTGCCACCAGCAGAAGCCGGACAGGGGAAGAGACCCAGTACTTC. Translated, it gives CATSRSRTGEETQYF.

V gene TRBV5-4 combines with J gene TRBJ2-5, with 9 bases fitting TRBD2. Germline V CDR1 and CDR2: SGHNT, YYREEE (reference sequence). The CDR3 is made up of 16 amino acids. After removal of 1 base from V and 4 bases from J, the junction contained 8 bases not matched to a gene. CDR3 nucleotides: TGTGCCAGCAGCTTGTCTACGGGAGCGGGGGGAGAGACCCAGTACTTC. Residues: CASSLSTGAGGETQYF.

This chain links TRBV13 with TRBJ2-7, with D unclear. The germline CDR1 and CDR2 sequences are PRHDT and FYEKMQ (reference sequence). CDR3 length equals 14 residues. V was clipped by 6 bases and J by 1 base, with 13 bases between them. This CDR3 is CASSIRGESYEQYF. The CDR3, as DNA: TGTGCCAGCAGTATACGAGGCGAATCCTACGAGCAGTACTTC.

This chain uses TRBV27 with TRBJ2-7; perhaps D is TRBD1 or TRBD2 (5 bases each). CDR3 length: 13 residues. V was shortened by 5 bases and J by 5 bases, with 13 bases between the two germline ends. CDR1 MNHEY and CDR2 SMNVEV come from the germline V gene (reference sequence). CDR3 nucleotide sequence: TGTGCCAGCAGTACGGCCCGGGACCACGAGCAGTACTTC. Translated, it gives CASSTARDHEQYF.

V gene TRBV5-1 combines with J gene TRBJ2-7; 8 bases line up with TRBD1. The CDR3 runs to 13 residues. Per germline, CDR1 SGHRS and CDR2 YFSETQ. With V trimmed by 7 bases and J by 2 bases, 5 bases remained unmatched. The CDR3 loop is CASGQGAAYEQYF. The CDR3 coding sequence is TGCGCCAGCGGCCAGGGGGCCGCCTACGAGCAGTACTTC.

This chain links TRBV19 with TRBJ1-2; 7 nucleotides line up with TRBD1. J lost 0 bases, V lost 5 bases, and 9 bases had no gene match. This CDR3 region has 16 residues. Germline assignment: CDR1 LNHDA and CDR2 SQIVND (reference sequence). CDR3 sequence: CASSRRQGGTNYGYTF. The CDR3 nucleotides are TGTGCCAGTAGTCGCCGGCAGGGGGGGACTAACTATGGCTACACCTTC.

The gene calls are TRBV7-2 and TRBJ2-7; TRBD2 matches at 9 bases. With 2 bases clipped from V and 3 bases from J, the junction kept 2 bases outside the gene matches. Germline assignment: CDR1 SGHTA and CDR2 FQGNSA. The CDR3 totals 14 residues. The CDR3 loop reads CASSLTTSGYEQYF. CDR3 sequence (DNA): TGTGCCAGCAGCTTAACGACTAGCGGCTACGAGCAGTACTTC.

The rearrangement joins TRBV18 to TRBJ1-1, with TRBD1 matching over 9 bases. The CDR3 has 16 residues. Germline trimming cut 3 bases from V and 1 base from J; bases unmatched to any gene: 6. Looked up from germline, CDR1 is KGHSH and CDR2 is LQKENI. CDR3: CASSPRDRVWNTEAFF. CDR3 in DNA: TGTGCCAGCTCACCCCGGGACAGGGTTTGGAACACTGAAGCTTTCTTT.

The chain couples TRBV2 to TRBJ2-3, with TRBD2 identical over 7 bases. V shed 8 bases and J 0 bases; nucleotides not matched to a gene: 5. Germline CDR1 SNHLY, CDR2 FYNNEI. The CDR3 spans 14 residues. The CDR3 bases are TGTGCCAGCGGTTCTAGCGGTAGCACAGATACGCAGTATTTT. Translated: CASGSSGSTDTQYF.

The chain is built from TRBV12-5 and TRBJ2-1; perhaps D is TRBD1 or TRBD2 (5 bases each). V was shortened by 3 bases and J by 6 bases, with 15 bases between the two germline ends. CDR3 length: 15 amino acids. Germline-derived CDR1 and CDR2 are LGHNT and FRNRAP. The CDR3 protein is CASGFPGTRGNEQFF. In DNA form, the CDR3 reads TGTGCTAGTGGTTTCCCAGGGACCCGTGGCAATGAGCAGTTCTTC.

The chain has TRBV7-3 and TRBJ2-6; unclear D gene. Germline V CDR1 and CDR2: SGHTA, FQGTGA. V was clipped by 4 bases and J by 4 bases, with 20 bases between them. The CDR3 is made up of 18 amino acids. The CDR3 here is CASSYYRAPSGGANVLTF. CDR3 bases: TGTGCCAGCAGCTACTACCGGGCCCCCAGTGGGGGGGCCAACGTCCTGACTTTC.

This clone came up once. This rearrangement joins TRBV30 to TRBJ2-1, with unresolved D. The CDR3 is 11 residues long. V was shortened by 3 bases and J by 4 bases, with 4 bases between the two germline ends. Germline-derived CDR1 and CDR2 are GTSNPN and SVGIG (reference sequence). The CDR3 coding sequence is TGTGCCTGGAGCGGGTACAATGAGCAGTTCTTC. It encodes CAWSGYNEQFF. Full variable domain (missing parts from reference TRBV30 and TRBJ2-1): SQTIHQWPATLVQPVGSPLSLECTVEGTSNPNLYWYRQAAGRGLQLLFYSVGIGQISSEVPQNLSASRPQDRQFILSSKKLLLSDSGFYLCAWSGYNEQFFGPGTRLTVL.

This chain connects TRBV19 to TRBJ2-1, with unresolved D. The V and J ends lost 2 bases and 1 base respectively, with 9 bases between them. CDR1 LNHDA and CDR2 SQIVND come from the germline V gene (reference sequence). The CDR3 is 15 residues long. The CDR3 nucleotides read TGTGCCAGTAGTATAACCGGGTATTCCTACAATGAGCAGTTCTTC. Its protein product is CASSITGYSYNEQFF.

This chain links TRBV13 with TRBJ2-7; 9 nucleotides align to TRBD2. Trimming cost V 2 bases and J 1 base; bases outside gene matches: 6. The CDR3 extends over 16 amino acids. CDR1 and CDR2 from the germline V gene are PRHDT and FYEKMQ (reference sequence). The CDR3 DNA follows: TGTGCCAGCAGCTTATATGGCGGGGGGGTTTCCTACGAGCAGTACTTC. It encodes CASSLYGGGVSYEQYF.

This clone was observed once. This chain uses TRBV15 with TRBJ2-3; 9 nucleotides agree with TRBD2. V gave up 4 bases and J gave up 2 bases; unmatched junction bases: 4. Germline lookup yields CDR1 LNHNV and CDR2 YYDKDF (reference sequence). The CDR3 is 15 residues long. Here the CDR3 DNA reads TGTGCCACCAGCACCGGACTAGCGAACACAGATACGCAGTATTTT. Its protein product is CATSTGLANTDTQYF.